This entry describes one T cell receptor beta chain. The antigen is undetermined. This entry is derived from a study of monozygotic twins with inflammatory bowel disease. Study-level findings and limits: The inverse Simpson measure of TCRbeta diversity was lower in IBD patients than in healthy co-twins. Heterogeneous immunosuppressive treatment regimens may have introduced variability into patient repertoires.

Blood samples of about 2.5 ml were drawn from every donor. This CDR3 is built from 14 residues. Germline V gene data show CDR1 as DFQATT and CDR2 as SNEGSKA (reference sequence). UMIs incorporating a 6-nucleotide sample barcode were appended by means of template switching. From the 5' RACE reads, TCRdb lists one entry per CDR3 protein and no DNA. This sample's table has about 450,000 distinct CDR3 sequences. The genes are TRBV20-1 and TRBJ2-1. This clonotype originated in a human donor with ulcerative colitis or Crohn's disease, or a healthy co-twin of an affected twin (not recorded which). The sample consisted of blood. The CDR3 here is CSARDIGLFNEQFF.